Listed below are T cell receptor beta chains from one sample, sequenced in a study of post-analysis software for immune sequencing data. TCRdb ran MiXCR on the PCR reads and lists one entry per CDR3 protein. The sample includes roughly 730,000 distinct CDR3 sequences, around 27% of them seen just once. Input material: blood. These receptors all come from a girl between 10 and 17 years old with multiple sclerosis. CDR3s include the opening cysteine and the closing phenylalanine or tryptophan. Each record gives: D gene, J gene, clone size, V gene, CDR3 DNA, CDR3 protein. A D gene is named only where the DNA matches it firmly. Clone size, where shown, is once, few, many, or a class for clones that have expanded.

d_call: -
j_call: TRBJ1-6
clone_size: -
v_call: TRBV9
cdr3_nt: TGTGCCAGCAGCGTAGGTGGGGGATCAGGTTCACCCCTCCACTTT
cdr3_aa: CASSVGGGSGSPLHF

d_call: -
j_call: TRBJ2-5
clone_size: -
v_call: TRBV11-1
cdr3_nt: TGTGCCAGCAGCCCGGGTGGAGAGATACAAGAGACCCAGTACTTC
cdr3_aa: CASSPGGEIQETQYF

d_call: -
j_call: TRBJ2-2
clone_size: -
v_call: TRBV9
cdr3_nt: TGTGCCAGCAGTTTAGGGATTTGGGGCACCGGGGAGCTGTTTTTT
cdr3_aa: CASSLGIWGTGELFF

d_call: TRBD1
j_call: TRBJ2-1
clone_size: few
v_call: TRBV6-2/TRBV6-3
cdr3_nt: TGTGCCAGCACCTTCCAGGGGGCCAGTGAGCAGTTCTTC
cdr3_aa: CASTFQGASEQFF

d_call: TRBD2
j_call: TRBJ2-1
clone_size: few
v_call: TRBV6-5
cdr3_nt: TGTGCCAGCAGTCGGACTAGCGAGCCGCCCCCCATGGAGCAGTTCTTC
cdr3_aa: CASSRTSEPPPMEQFF

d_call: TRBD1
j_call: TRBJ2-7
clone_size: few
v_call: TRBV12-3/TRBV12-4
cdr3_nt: TGTGCCAGCACCGCGGACAGGAGCTACGAGCAGTACTTC
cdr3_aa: CASTADRSYEQYF

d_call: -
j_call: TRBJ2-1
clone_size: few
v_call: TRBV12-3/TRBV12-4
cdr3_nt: TGTGCCAGCACCCAGGACAGCTCGAAGCAGTTCTTC
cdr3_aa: CASTQDSSKQFF

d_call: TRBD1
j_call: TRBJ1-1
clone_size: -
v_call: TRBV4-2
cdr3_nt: TGTGCCAGCAGCCAAAACACAGGGGGGTCTGAAGCTTTCTTT
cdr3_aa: CASSQNTGGSEAFF

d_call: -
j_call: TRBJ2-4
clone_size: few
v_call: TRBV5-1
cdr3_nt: TGCGCCAGCAGCCCCGGGGGTTTCCAGGGAGGTACGAACATTCAGTACTTC
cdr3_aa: CASSPGGFQGGTNIQYF

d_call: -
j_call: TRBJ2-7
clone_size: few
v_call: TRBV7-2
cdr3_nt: TGTGCCAGCAGCGCGGGGATCTTCGAGCAGTACTTC
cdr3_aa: CASSAGIFEQYF

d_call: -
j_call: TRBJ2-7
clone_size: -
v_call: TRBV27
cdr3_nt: TGTGCCAGCAGTTTTTCGGCGGGGTGGGAGCAGTACTTC
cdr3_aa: CASSFSAGWEQYF

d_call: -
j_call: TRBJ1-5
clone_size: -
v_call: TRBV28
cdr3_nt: TGTGCCAGCAAAGACAGGTCACCTTATAGCAATCAGCCCCAGCATTTT
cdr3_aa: CASKDRSPYSNQPQHF

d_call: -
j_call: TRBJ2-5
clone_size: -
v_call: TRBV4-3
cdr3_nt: TGCGCCAGCAGCCCACGGACGCCGACGGAGACCCAGTACTTC
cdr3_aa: CASSPRTPTETQYF

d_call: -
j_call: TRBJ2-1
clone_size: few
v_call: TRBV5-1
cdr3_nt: TGCGCCAGCAGAGGGGAGGAGGACAATGAGCAGTTCTTC
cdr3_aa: CASRGEEDNEQFF

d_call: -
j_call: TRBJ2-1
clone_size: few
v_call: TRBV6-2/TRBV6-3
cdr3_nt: TGTGCCAGCAGTTTTAAAGAGAGCTCCTACAATGAGCAGTTCTTC
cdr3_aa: CASSFKESSYNEQFF

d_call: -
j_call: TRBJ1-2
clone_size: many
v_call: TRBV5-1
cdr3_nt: TGTGCCAGCAGCCCTGGACAATTCGGCTACACCTTC
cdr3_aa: CASSPGQFGYTF

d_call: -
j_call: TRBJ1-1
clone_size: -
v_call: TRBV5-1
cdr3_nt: TGCGCCAGCGGGGTGGGGGGTGGCCGCACTGAAGCTTTCTTT
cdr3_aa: CASGVGGGRTEAFF

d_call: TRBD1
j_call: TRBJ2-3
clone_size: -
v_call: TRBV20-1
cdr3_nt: TGCAGTGCTAGGGTCGTCAACAGGGGAAGCACAGATACGCAGTATTTT
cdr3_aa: CSARVVNRGSTDTQYF

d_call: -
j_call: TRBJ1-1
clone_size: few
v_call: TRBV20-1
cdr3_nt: TGCAGTGCTCAGCTGGGGAACACTGAAGCTTTCTTT
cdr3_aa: CSAQLGNTEAFF